This T cell receptor beta chain was obtained from a study of blood T cells in healthy people across ages. Study-level background: Per every two T cells, about one barcoded beta molecule was captured by template switching.

A sample-barcoded 5' primer and a J-beta primer mix were used in a second PCR of roughly 6 to 12 cycles. TCRdb called the 5' RACE reads again in MiXCR, with one record for every CDR3 protein. In the table there are about 670,000 distinct CDR3 sequences, more than 45% of which are singletons. In germline, CDR1 is SGDLS, CDR2 YYNGEE. V was pared by 4 bases and J by 2 bases, with 17 bases between. The CDR3 contains 16 residues. This clonotype was seen repeatedly, ten times or more. Ranging in age from about 6 to 95, the donors were healthy Caucasian individuals from Russia. The chain couples TRBV9 to TRBJ2-3; TRBD2 might be the D (6 bases). This TCR derives from a woman aged 80 or older in good health. Sequences were obtained from blood. The CDR3 DNA reads as TGTGCCAGCAGCTCCGGGACTCAAAGAGCCACAGATACGCAGTATTTT. Translated, it gives CASSSGTQRATDTQYF.